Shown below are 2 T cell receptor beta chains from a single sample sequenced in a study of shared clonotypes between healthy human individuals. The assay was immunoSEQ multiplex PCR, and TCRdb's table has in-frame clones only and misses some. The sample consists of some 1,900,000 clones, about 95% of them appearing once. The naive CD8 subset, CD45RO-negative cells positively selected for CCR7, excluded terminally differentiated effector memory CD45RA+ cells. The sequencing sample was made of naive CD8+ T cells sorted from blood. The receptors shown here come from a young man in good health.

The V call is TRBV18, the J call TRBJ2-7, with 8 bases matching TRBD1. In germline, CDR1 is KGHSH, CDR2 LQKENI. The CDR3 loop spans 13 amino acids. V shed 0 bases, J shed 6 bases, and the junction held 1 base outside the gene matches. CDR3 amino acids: CASSPPDRVEQYF. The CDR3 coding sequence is TGTGCCAGCTCACCACCGGACAGGGTCGAGCAGTACTTC.

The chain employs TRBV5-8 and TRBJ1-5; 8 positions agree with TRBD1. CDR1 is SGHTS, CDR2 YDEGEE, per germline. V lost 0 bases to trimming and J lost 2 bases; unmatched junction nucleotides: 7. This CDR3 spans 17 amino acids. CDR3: CASSLADRDAGNQPQHF. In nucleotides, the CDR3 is TGTGCCAGCAGCTTGGCGGACAGGGATGCCGGCAATCAGCCCCAGCATTTT. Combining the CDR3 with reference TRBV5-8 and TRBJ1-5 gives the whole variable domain EAGVTQSPTHLIKTRGQQATLRCSPISGHTSVYWYQQALGLGLQFLLWYDEGEERNRGNFPPRFSGRQFPNYSSELNVNALELEDSALYLCASSLADRDAGNQPQHFGDGTRLSIL.